This T cell receptor beta chain comes out of a study of neurological immune-mediated disorders. Synthesis of cDNA was carried out by template-switch 5'RACE. The reaction used 10-nucleotide random UMIs. A single run covered 15-18 subjects with over 170 million TCR-beta sequences. Each CDR3 protein gets one entry after TCRdb re-called the 5' RACE reads with MiXCR. The table includes more than 50,000 distinct CDR3 sequences, roughly 8% detected once. The time point denotes: longitudinal time-point 3. This clonotype was counted many times. Sequenced: PBMCs. This TCR derives from a woman in her forties in good health.

CDR3: CASSIAASYNEQFF. The CDR3 coding sequence is TGTGCCAGCAGTATAGCCGCATCTTACAATGAGCAGTTCTTC. The chain carries TRBV7-8 and TRBJ2-1; D unresolved. The germline V gene has CDR1 SGHVS and CDR2 FQNEAQ. V was cut by 6 bases and J by 4 bases, with 13 bases left in between. CDR3 length equals 14 residues.